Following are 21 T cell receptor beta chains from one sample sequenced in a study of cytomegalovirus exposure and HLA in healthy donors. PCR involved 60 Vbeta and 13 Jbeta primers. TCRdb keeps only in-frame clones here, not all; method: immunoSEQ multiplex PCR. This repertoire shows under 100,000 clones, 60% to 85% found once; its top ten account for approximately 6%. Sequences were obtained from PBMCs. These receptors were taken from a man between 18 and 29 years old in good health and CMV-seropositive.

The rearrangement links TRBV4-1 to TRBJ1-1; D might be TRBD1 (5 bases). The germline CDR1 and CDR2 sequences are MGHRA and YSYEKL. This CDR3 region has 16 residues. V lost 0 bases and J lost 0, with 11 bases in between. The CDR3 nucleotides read TGCGCCAGCAGCCAAGATCCGACAGACATGAACACTGAAGCTTTCTTT. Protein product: CASSQDPTDMNTEAFF.

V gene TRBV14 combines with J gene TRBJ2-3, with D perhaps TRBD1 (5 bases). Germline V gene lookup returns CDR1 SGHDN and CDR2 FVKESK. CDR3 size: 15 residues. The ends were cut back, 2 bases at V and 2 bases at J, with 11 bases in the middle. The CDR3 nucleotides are TGTGCCAGCAGCCAACGGACACAGCTCACAGATACGCAGTATTTT. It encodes CASSQRTQLTDTQYF.

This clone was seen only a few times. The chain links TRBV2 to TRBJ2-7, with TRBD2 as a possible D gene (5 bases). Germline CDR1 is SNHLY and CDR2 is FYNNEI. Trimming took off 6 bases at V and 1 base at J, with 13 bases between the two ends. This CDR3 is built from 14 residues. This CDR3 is CASRDSSNSYEQYF. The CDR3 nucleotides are TGTGCCAGCAGGGACTCTTCTAATTCCTACGAGCAGTACTTC.

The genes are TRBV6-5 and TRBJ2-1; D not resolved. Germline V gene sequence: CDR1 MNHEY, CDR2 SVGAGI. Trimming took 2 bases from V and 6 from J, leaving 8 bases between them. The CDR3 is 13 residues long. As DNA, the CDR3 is TGTGCCAGCAGTTACGGTGACACCAATGAGCAGTTCTTC. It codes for CASSYGDTNEQFF.

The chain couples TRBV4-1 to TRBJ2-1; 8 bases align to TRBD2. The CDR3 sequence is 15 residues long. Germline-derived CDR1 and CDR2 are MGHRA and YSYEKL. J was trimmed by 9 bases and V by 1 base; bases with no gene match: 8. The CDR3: CASSQVAGGRGEQFF. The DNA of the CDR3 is TGCGCCAGCAGCCAAGTTGCGGGGGGCCGCGGTGAGCAGTTCTTC.

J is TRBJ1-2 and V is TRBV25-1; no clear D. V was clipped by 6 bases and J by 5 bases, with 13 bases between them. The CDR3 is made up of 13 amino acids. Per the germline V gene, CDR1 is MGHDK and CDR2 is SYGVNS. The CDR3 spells CASSPEGGYGYTF. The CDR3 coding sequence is TGTGCCAGCAGCCCCGAGGGAGGGTATGGCTACACCTTC.

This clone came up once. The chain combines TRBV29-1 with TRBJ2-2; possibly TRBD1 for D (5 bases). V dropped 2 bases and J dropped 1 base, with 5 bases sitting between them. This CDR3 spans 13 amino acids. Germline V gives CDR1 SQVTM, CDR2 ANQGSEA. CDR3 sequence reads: CSVEQGNTGELFF. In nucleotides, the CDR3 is TGCAGCGTTGAACAGGGGAACACCGGGGAGCTGTTTTTT.

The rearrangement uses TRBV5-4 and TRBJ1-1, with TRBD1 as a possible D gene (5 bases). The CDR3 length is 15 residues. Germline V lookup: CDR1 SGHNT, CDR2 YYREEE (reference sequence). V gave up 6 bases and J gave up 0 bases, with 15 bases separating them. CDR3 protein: CASTPLQEMNTEAFF. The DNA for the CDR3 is TGTGCCAGCACCCCGCTACAGGAAATGAACACTGAAGCTTTCTTT.

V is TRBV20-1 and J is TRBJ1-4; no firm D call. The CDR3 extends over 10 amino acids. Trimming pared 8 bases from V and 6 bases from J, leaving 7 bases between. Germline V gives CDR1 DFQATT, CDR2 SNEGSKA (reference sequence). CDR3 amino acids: CSLYDEKLFF. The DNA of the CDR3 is TGCAGTCTCTATGATGAAAAACTGTTTTTT.

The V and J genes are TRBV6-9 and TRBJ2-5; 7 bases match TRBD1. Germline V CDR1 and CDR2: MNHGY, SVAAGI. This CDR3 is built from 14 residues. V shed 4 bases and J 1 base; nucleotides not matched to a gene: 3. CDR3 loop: CASSSRDSQETQYF. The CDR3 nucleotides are TGTGCCAGCAGTTCCCGGGACAGCCAAGAGACCCAGTACTTC.

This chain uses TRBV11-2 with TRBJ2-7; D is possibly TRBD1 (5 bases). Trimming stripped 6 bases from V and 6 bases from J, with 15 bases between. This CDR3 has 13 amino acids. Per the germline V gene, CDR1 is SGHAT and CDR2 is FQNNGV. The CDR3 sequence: CASRRLLQGEQYF. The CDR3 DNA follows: TGTGCCAGCAGGCGACTTTTGCAGGGCGAGCAGTACTTC.

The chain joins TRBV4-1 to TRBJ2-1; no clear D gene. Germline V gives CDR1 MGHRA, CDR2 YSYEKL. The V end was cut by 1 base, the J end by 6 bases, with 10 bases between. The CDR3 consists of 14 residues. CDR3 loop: CASSQARVSNEQFF. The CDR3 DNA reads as TGCGCCAGCAGCCAAGCGCGCGTTAGCAATGAGCAGTTCTTC.

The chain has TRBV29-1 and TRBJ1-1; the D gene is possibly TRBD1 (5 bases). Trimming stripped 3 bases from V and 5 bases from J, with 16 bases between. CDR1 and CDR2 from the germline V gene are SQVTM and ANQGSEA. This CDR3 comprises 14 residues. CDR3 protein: CSVEGGVWGTEAFF. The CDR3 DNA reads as TGCAGCGTTGAGGGCGGGGTATGGGGGACTGAAGCTTTCTTT.

The DNA of the CDR3 is TGCAGCGTTGTGTACAGGGCAGACTATGGCTACACCTTC. It encodes CSVVYRADYGYTF. V gene TRBV29-1 combines with J gene TRBJ1-2; D is possibly TRBD1 (6 bases). This CDR3 comprises 13 residues. Trimming removed 4 bases from V and 3 bases from J, with 12 bases in between. The germline CDR1 and CDR2 sequences are SQVTM and ANQGSEA.

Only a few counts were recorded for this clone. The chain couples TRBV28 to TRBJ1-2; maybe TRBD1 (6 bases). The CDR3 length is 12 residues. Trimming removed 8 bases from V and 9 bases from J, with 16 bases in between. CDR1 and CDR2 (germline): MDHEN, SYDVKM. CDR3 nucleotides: TGTGCCAGCTCCTCCGGGACAAAGAGCTACACCTTC. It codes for CASSSGTKSYTF.

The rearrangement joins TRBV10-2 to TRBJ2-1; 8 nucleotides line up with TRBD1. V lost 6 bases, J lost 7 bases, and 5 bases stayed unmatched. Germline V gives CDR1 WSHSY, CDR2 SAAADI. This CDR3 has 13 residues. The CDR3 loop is CASRRTGSNEQFF. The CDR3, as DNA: TGCGCCAGCAGACGGACAGGGTCGAATGAGCAGTTCTTC.

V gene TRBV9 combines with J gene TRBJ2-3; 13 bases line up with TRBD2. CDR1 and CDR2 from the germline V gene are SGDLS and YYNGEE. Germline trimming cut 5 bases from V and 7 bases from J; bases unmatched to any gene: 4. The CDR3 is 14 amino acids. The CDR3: CASSPGLAGYTQYF. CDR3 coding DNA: TGTGCCAGCAGTCCGGGACTAGCGGGATATACGCAGTATTTT. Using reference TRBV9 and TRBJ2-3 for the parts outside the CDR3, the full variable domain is DSGVTQTPKHLITATGQRVTLRCSPRSGDLSVYWYQQSLDQGLQFLIQYYNGEERAKGNILERFSAQQFPDLHSELNLSSLELGDSALYFCASSPGLAGYTQYFGPGTRLTVL.

The CDR3 is CASRDLSGSSYNEQFF. Written as DNA, the CDR3 is TGTGCCAGCAGGGACCTTAGCGGGAGCTCCTACAATGAGCAGTTCTTC. This sequence joins TRBV2 and TRBJ2-1; 9 bases fit TRBD2. CDR1 and CDR2 from the germline V gene are SNHLY and FYNNEI. The CDR3 has 16 amino acids. Trimming at V came to 6 bases and at J to 0 bases, leaving 6 bases not matched to a gene.

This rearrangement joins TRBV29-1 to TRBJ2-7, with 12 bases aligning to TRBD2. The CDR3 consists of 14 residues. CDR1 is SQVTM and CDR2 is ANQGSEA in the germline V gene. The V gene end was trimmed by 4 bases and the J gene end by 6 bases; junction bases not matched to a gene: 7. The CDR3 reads CSVALAGGPGEQYF. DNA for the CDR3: TGCAGCGTTGCTCTAGCGGGAGGGCCGGGCGAGCAGTACTTC.

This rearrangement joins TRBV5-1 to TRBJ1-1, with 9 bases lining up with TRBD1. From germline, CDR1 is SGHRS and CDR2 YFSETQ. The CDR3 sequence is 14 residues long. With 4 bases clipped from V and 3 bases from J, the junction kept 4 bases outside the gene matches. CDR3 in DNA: TGCGCCAGCAGCACGCGACAGGGGGACACTGAAGCTTTCTTT. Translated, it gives CASSTRQGDTEAFF.

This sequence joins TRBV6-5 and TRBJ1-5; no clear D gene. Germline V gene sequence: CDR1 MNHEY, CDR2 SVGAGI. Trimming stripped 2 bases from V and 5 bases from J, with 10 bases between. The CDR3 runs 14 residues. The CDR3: CASSYAGVHQPQHF. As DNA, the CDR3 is TGTGCCAGCAGTTACGCCGGGGTCCATCAGCCCCAGCATTTT.